The entry below gives a single TCR beta chain sequence along with its context. This sample is part of a study of blood T cell repertoires in COVID-19. Study-wide background: The cDNA or gDNA used as material had been derived from T cells, B-cell-depleted T cells, or PBMCs.

Authors' methods: Nucleated cell number was recorded as an estimate derived from reference gene primer amplification. TCRdb keeps only in-frame clones here, not all; method: immunoSEQ multiplex PCR. That table is the source of V, J and clone size, and D and trimming were worked out from the DNA. This repertoire shows 120,000 to 150,000 clones, approximately 85% found once; its top ten account for just under 3%. Sample: peripheral blood. This TCR was recovered from a man over 45 with acute or convalescent COVID-19.

The CDR3 coding sequence is TGTGCCAGCAGCTTCGGGGGGGCTGGCAATCAGCCCCAGCATTTT. It codes for CASSFGGAGNQPQHF. The chain has TRBV5-6 and TRBJ1-5, with a weak D call TRBD1 (6 bases). Germline lookup yields CDR1 SGHDT and CDR2 YYEEEE. CDR3 size: 15 residues. The germline V and J ends were trimmed by 2 bases and 2 bases, with 11 bases remaining between them.